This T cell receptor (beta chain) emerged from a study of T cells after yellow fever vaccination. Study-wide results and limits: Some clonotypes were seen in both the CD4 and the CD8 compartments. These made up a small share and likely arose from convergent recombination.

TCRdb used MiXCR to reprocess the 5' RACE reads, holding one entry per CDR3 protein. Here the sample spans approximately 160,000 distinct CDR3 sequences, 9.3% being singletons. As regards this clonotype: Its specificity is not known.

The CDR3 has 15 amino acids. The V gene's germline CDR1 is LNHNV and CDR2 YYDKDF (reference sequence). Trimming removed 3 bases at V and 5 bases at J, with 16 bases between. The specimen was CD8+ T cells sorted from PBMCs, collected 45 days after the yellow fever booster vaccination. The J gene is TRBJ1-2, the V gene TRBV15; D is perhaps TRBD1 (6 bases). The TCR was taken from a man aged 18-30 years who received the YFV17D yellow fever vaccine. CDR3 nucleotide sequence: TGTGCCACCAGCAGTACAGGGTTCGGGGTATATGGCTACACCTTC. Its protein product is CATSSTGFGVYGYTF.